Described below is a single TCR beta chain sequence and its context. The antigen is unknown. The entry originates in a study of T-cell memory formation after mild COVID-19. Study as a whole: The study found TCR clusters largely donor specific. The study's findings and limits: Later expanders leaned CD4+, whereas clones that contracted between day 15 and 85 were balanced CD4/CD8. There were some responding clones in pre-infection memory, which suggested that cross-reactive memory had joined.

TCRdb called the 5' RACE reads again in MiXCR, with one record for every CDR3 protein. The table includes more than 400,000 distinct CDR3 sequences, around a sixth detected once. Per the germline V gene, CDR1 is SGDLS and CDR2 is YYNGEE. V dropped 2 bases and J dropped 8; count of bases not matched to a gene: 8. The CDR3 contains 15 residues. Material: PBMCs or a T cell subset sorted from them (not recorded which). The chain carries TRBV9 and TRBJ2-2, with 8 bases matching TRBD2. The receptor was derived from an adult woman who had mild COVID-19 (a few samples of this study predate the infection). Cell type and time point are not known. CDR3 sequence (DNA): TGTGCCAGCAGCGTCCTCGGGGGGGGCCAGGGGGAGCTGTTTTTT. It is translated as CASSVLGGGQGELFF. Full variable domain (missing parts from reference TRBV9 and TRBJ2-2): DSGVTQTPKHLITATGQRVTLRCSPRSGDLSVYWYQQSLDQGLQFLIQYYNGEERAKGNILERFSAQQFPDLHSELNLSSLELGDSALYFCASSVLGGGQGELFFGEGSRLTVL.